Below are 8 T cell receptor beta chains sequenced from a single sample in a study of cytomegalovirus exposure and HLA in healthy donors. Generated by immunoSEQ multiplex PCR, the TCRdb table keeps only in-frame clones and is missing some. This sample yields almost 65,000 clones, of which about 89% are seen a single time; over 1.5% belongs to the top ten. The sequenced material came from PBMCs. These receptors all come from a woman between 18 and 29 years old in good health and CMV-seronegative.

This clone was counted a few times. In DNA, the CDR3 is TGTGCCAGCTCACCACCTGAGACAGGGGGTGATAATGAGCAGTTCTTC. This gives the protein CASSPPETGGDNEQFF. This chain uses TRBV18 with TRBJ2-1; 9 bases are shared with TRBD1. This CDR3 comprises 16 residues. Germline CDR1 reads KGHSH; CDR2 reads LQKENI. V shed 0 bases and J 7 bases; nucleotides not matched to a gene: 7.

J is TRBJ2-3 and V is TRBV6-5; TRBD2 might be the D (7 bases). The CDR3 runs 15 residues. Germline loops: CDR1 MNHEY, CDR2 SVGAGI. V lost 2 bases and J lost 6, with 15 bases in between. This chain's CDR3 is CASSYLKGGGDTQYF. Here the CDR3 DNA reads TGTGCCAGCAGTTACCTGAAGGGGGGAGGGGATACGCAGTATTTT.

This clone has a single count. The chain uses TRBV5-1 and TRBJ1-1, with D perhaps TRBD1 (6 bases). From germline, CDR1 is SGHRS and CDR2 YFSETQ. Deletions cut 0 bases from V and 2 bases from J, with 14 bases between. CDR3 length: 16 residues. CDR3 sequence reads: CASSLDPTGSNTEAFF. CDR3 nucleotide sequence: TGCGCCAGCAGCTTGGACCCCACAGGGTCTAACACTGAAGCTTTCTTT.

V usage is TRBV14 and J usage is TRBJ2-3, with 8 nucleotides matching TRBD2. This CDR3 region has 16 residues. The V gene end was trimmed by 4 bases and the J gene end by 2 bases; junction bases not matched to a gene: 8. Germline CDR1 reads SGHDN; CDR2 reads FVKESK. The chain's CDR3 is CASSLRIAGYTDTQYF. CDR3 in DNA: TGTGCCAGCAGCCTCAGGATAGCGGGATACACAGATACGCAGTATTTT.

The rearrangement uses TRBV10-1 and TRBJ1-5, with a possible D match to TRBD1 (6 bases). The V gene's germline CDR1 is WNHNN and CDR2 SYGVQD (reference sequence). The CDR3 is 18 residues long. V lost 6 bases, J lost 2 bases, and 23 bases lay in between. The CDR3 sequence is CASSPVGATGSGNQPQHF. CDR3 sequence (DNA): TGCGCCAGCAGCCCGGTGGGAGCCACAGGGTCGGGCAATCAGCCCCAGCATTTT.

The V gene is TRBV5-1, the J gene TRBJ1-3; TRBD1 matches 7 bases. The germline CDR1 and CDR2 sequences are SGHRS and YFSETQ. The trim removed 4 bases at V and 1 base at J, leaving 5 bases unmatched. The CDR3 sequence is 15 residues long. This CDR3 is CASSGTGQSGNTIYF. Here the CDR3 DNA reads TGCGCCAGCAGCGGAACGGGACAGTCTGGAAACACCATATATTTT.

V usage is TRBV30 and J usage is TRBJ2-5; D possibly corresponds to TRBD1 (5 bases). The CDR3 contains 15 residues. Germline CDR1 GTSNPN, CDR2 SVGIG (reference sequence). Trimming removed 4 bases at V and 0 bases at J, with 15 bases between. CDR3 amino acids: CAWTKGQANQETQYF. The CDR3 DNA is TGTGCCTGGACCAAGGGGCAGGCCAACCAAGAGACCCAGTACTTC. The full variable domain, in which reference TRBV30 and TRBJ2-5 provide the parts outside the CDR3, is SQTIHQWPATLVQPVGSPLSLECTVEGTSNPNLYWYRQAAGRGLQLLFYSVGIGQISSEVPQNLSASRPQDRQFILSSKKLLLSDSGFYLCAWTKGQANQETQYFGPGTRLLVL.

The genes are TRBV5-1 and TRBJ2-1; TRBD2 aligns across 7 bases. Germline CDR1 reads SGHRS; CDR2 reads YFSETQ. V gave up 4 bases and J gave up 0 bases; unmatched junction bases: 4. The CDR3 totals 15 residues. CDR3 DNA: TGCGCCAGCAGCAACGGGGGGTACTCCTACAATGAGCAGTTCTTC. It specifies CASSNGGYSYNEQFF.